Below are 27 T cell receptor beta chains sequenced from a single sample in a study of T cell responses to AZD1222 COVID-19 vaccine. Some clones are missing from TCRdb's copy, which holds only in-frame ones; the method was immunoSEQ multiplex PCR. The sample consists of some 150,000 clones, under 95% of them appearing once. Sequenced material: peripheral blood, taken on day 0 of AZD1222 vaccination. Source of these receptors: an adult in good health.

V usage is TRBV4-2 and J usage is TRBJ2-1; the D call may be TRBD1 or TRBD2 (5 bases each). The V end was cut by 4 bases, the J end by 10 bases, with 17 bases between. This CDR3 region has 14 residues. Per the germline V gene, CDR1 is LGHNA and CDR2 is YNFKEQ. In nucleotides, the CDR3 is TGTGCCAGCAGCCCCAGTAGGGGAGCAGGGGAGCAGTTCTTC. Protein: CASSPSRGAGEQFF.

The chain joins TRBV5-8 to TRBJ1-1; D is unresolved. V lost 0 bases to trimming and J lost 1 base, with 7 bases between them. The CDR3 has 14 residues. Germline V gene data show CDR1 as SGHTS and CDR2 as YDEGEE. The DNA of the CDR3 is TGTGCCAGCAGCTTGGTTCCTCAGAACACTGAAGCTTTCTTT. Protein sequence: CASSLVPQNTEAFF.

The rearrangement links TRBV11-2 to TRBJ2-1; TRBD2 matches 7 bases. The CDR3 runs to 16 residues. Per the germline V gene, CDR1 is SGHAT and CDR2 is FQNNGV. V trimming: 0 bases; J trimming: 9 bases; junction bases outside the gene matches: 11. The CDR3: CASSLEGLAEGTEQFF. The CDR3 coding sequence is TGTGCCAGCAGCTTAGAAGGTCTAGCGGAGGGAACTGAGCAGTTCTTC.

This clone was seen once. CDR3 protein: CASSPRTSGILYEQYF. DNA of the CDR3: TGTGCCAGCAGCCCGAGGACTAGCGGGATACTCTACGAGCAGTACTTC. The chain employs TRBV14 and TRBJ2-7, with 12 bases matching TRBD2. CDR3 size: 16 residues. After removal of 4 bases from V and 3 bases from J, the junction contained 7 bases not matched to a gene. CDR1 and CDR2 (germline): SGHDN, FVKESK.

The chain joins TRBV5-6 to TRBJ2-2, with TRBD1 identical over 7 bases. With V trimmed by 2 bases and J by 0 bases, 4 bases remained unmatched. This CDR3 comprises 16 residues. Germline CDR1 SGHDT, CDR2 YYEEEE. The CDR3 reads CASSFRQGANTGELFF. The CDR3 DNA follows: TGTGCCAGCAGCTTTCGGCAGGGGGCGAACACCGGGGAGCTGTTTTTT.

The chain couples TRBV29-1 to TRBJ1-1, with unresolved D. V shed 6 bases and J shed 2 bases, with 13 bases lying between them. There are 13 residues in the CDR3. Germline V lookup: CDR1 SQVTM, CDR2 ANQGSEA. CDR3 nucleotide sequence: TGCAGCGTCCCGGCCATGCTCAACACTGAAGCTTTCTTT. Translated: CSVPAMLNTEAFF.

This chain uses TRBV9 with TRBJ2-1; D uncertain. Germline CDR1 reads SGDLS; CDR2 reads YYNGEE. Trimming took off 3 bases at V and 5 bases at J, with 9 bases between the two ends. The CDR3 spans 13 residues. CDR3 coding DNA: TGTGCCAGCAGCGCCCGACGGGACAATGAGCAGTTCTTC. Translation gives CASSARRDNEQFF.

The rearrangement joins TRBV10-3 to TRBJ2-3, with 16 bases identical to TRBD2. Germline assignment: CDR1 ENHRY and CDR2 SYGVKD. Trimming cost V 0 bases and J 3 bases; bases outside gene matches: 9. The CDR3 runs 20 residues. CDR3 protein: CAISESVGGLAGGPTDTQYF. Here the CDR3 DNA reads TGTGCCATCAGTGAGTCAGTCGGGGGACTAGCGGGAGGGCCGACAGATACGCAGTATTTT.

This chain uses TRBV5-1 with TRBJ1-1; D call uncertain. V dropped 0 bases and J dropped 1 base, with 7 bases sitting between them. The CDR3 contains 14 residues. CDR1 is SGHRS and CDR2 is YFSETQ in the germline V gene. CDR3 DNA: TGCGCCAGCAGCTTGGAATCCCCGAACACTGAAGCTTTCTTT. Translation: CASSLESPNTEAFF. The entire variable domain, with the rest obtained from reference TRBV5-1 and TRBJ1-1, is as follows: KAGVTQTPRYLIKTRGQQVTLSCSPISGHRSVSWYQQTPGQGLQFLFEYFSETQRNKGNFPGRFSGRQFSNSRSEMNVSTLELGDSALYLCASSLESPNTEAFFGQGTRLTVV.

This chain links TRBV7-3 with TRBJ1-5; 7 nucleotides line up with TRBD1. Germline-derived CDR1 and CDR2 are SGHTA and FQGTGA. This CDR3 region has 16 residues. The trim removed 3 bases at V and 1 base at J, leaving 6 bases unmatched. CDR3 nucleotide sequence: TGTGCCAGCAGCTTGAGTACAGGGGCGAGCAATCAGCCCCAGCATTTT. Translated, it gives CASSLSTGASNQPQHF.

The rearrangement uses TRBV5-1 and TRBJ1-3; D is perhaps TRBD1 (6 bases). CDR3 size: 14 residues. The V gene lost 5 bases and the J gene lost 3 bases, with 12 bases spanning the gap. Germline V CDR1 and CDR2: SGHRS, YFSETQ. The chain's CDR3 is CASRTGQNGNTIYF. CDR3 sequence (DNA): TGCGCCAGCAGAACAGGACAGAATGGAAACACCATATATTTT.

The J gene is TRBJ1-4, the V gene TRBV4-3; 8 nucleotides match TRBD1. The CDR3 totals 16 residues. CDR1 is LGHNA and CDR2 is YSLEER in the germline V gene. After removal of 0 bases from V and 8 bases from J, the junction contained 8 bases not matched to a gene. CDR3 amino acids: CASSQDLGQGREKLFF. CDR3 nucleotides: TGCGCCAGCAGCCAAGATCTCGGACAGGGTCGAGAAAAACTGTTTTTT.

CDR3 in DNA: TGTGCCAGCCAGATCTCTGGGGCCAACGTCCTGACTTTC. The encoded protein is CASQISGANVLTF. The chain combines TRBV19 with TRBJ2-6; D call uncertain. Germline V lookup: CDR1 LNHDA, CDR2 SQIVND (reference sequence). The CDR3 is 13 amino acids. Trimming took off 9 bases at V and 0 bases at J, with 6 bases between the two ends.

This clone was seen only a few times. The rearrangement joins TRBV6-2 or TRBV6-3 to TRBJ2-1; 11 bases align to TRBD2. The germline V gene encodes CDR1 MNHEY and CDR2 SVGEGT. Trimming removed 6 bases from V and 6 bases from J; junction bases left unmatched: 7. This CDR3 contains 15 residues. The DNA of the CDR3 is TGTGCCAGCAGCCCTACTAGCGGGAGTAGCAATGAGCAGTTCTTC. This sequence encodes CASSPTSGSSNEQFF.

This chain connects TRBV6-4 to TRBJ2-3, with 13 nucleotides matching TRBD2. J lost 4 bases, V lost 6 bases, and 4 bases had no gene match. This CDR3 is built from 15 residues. The germline V gene encodes CDR1 MRHNA and CDR2 SNTAGT. CDR3 residues: CASRETSGRPDTQYF. The CDR3, as DNA: TGTGCCAGCAGGGAGACTAGCGGGAGGCCAGATACGCAGTATTTT.

This chain links TRBV15 with TRBJ2-1, with 7 bases aligning to TRBD2. V gave up 4 bases and J gave up 6 bases; unmatched junction bases: 6. This CDR3 spans 14 amino acids. CDR1 and CDR2 from the germline V gene are LNHNV and YYDKDF (reference sequence). CDR3 sequence: CATSKGSGANEQFF. DNA for the CDR3: TGTGCCACCAGCAAGGGCAGCGGGGCCAATGAGCAGTTCTTC.

The rearrangement links TRBV5-4 to TRBJ2-5; 8 bases line up with TRBD2. Germline V gene sequence: CDR1 SGHNT, CDR2 YYREEE (reference sequence). J gave up 5 bases and V 4 bases, and 4 bases lay outside the gene matches. The CDR3 has 13 amino acids. Here the CDR3 DNA reads TGTGCCAGCAGCCCGACGGGGGGGGAGACCCAGTACTTC. The encoded protein is CASSPTGGETQYF.

V gene TRBV4-1 combines with J gene TRBJ1-5, with 8 positions matching TRBD1. The ends lost 4 bases at V and 3 bases at J; junction bases unmatched: 8. Germline V gene sequence: CDR1 MGHRA, CDR2 YSYEKL. This CDR3 spans 16 amino acids. Written as DNA, the CDR3 is TGCGCCAGCAGCCCCTACAGGGGGGCTTCCAATCAGCCCCAGCATTTT. The encoded protein is CASSPYRGASNQPQHF.

This rearrangement joins TRBV27 to TRBJ1-3; no clear D gene. Looked up from germline, CDR1 is MNHEY and CDR2 is SMNVEV (reference sequence). The CDR3 contains 14 residues. Trimming removed 0 bases at V and 0 bases at J, with 3 bases between. The CDR3 protein is CASSLSFSGNTIYF. The CDR3 nucleotides read TGTGCCAGCAGTTTATCCTTCTCTGGAAACACCATATATTTT.

In DNA form, the CDR3 reads TGTGCCAGCAGCCCTACAGGGGATAGCTCACCCCTCCACTTT. Amino acid sequence: CASSPTGDSSPLHF. The V call is TRBV7-8, the J call TRBJ1-6; 7 bases map to TRBD1. Germline V gene data show CDR1 as SGHVS and CDR2 as FQNEAQ. With V trimmed by 5 bases and J by 10 bases, 8 bases remained unmatched. The CDR3 is 14 residues long.

The CDR3: CAWSGQNSEQYF. The CDR3 coding sequence is TGTGCCTGGAGCGGACAGAATAGCGAGCAGTACTTC. The rearrangement links TRBV30 to TRBJ2-7, with a possible D match to TRBD1 (6 bases). Germline V gene data show CDR1 as GTSNPN and CDR2 as SVGIG (reference sequence). V dropped 3 bases and J dropped 6 bases, with 12 bases sitting between them. This CDR3 has 12 amino acids.

The J gene is TRBJ1-3, the V gene TRBV21-1; the table gives TRBD1 as D, unverified against the DNA. TRBV21-1 counts as a pseudogene. The CDR3 covers 16 residues. The DNA of the CDR3 is TGTGCCAGCAGTCCCAACAGGGTAATCTCTGGAAACACCATATATTTT. Translation gives CASSPNRVISGNTIYF.

V and J are TRBV6-6 and TRBJ2-7; no firm D call. This CDR3 spans 15 amino acids. The germline gives CDR1 MNHNY, CDR2 SVGAGI (reference sequence). Trimming shortened V by 0 bases and J by 0 bases, and 9 bases separated the two germline ends. CDR3 bases: TGTGCCAGCAGTTACTCGAGTCGCAGCTCCTACGAGCAGTACTTC. This gives the protein CASSYSSRSSYEQYF.

This clone was detected a few times. The chain recombines TRBV4-1 with TRBJ2-3; D not certain. Germline-derived CDR1 and CDR2 are MGHRA and YSYEKL. V was cut by 1 base and J by 7 bases, with 9 bases left in between. The CDR3 has 13 amino acids. The CDR3 bases are TGCGCCAGCAGCCAAGGCTTCCGATATACGCAGTATTTT. It codes for CASSQGFRYTQYF.

This chain connects TRBV3-1 (or the pseudogene TRBV3-2) to TRBJ2-7; 8 bases agree with TRBD2. The CDR3 has 13 residues. The V segment lost 4 bases and the J segment 4 bases; nucleotides outside the gene matches: 3. In germline, CDR1 is LGHDT, CDR2 YNNKEL (reference sequence). The CDR3 DNA is TGTGCCAGCAGCCGAGCGGGAGTTTACGAGCAGTACTTC. Amino acids: CASSRAGVYEQYF.

The chain employs TRBV6-5 and TRBJ1-2; TRBD1 might be the D (5 bases). The CDR3 runs to 12 residues. Germline V gives CDR1 MNHEY, CDR2 SVGAGI. V was trimmed by 8 bases and J by 7 bases, leaving 14 bases between them. CDR3 residues: CASWSGTGGYTF. Written as DNA, the CDR3 is TGTGCCAGCTGGTCAGGGACGGGTGGCTACACCTTC.

The chain combines TRBV7-3 with TRBJ1-2; D perhaps matches TRBD1 (5 bases). Deletions cut 3 bases from V and 6 bases from J, with 17 bases between. CDR3 size: 15 residues. Germline V gene sequence: CDR1 SGHTA, CDR2 FQGTGA. The CDR3: CASSFSRDSLNGYTF. The CDR3 DNA reads TGTGCCAGCAGCTTTTCCCGGGACTCTCTGAATGGCTACACCTTC.